This T cell receptor beta chain was captured in a study of blood T cell repertoires in COVID-19. Comment on this clone: One junction end disagrees with the germline gene, perhaps due to a read error.

The CDR3 sequence is 13 residues long. Germline CDR1 MNHEY, CDR2 SMNVEV (reference sequence). The data were produced by immunoSEQ multiplex PCR, yet TCRdb's version contains in-frame clones alone and is incomplete. Here the sample spans hundreds of thousands of clones, roughly 90% being singletons. The rearrangement joins TRBV27 to TRBJ2-7, with D uncertain. The source is a woman between 25 and 40 years old with COVID-19, enrolled during active disease. Sample: peripheral blood. The CDR3 reads CANSSGPRGEQYF. In DNA form, the CDR3 reads TGTGCCAACAGTTCCGGCCCCCGAGGTGAGCAGTACTTC.